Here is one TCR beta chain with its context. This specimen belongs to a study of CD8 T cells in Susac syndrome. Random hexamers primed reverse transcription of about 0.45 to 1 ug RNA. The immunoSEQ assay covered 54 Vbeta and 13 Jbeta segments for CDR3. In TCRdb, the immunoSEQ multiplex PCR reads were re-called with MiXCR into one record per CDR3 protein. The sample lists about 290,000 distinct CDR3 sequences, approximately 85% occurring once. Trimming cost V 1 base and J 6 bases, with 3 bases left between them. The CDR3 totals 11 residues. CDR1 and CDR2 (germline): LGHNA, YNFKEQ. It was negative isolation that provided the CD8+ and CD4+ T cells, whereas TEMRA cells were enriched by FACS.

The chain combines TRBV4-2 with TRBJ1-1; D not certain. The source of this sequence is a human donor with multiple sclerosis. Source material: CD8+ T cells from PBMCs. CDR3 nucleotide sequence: TGTGCCAGCAGCCAAGGCCCTGAAGCTTTCTTT. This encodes CASSQGPEAFF.